This is a list of T cell receptor beta chains from one sample in a study of blood T cell repertoires in COVID-19. Sequencing was performed with immunoSEQ multiplex PCR; in TCRdb, only in-frame clones are kept and a portion is missing. The sample carries a few hundred thousand clones, roughly 86% recorded once. The sample comprised PBMCs or T cells enriched from blood (not recorded which). All receptors come from a man aged 25 to 45 who had recovered from COVID-19. CDR3s include the opening cysteine and the closing phenylalanine or tryptophan. The D gene is left open where the match is weak.

v_gene: TRBV19; d_gene: .; j_gene: TRBJ1-4; CDR3aa: CASSAGTNEKLFF; CDR3nt: TGTGCCAGTAGTGCCGGAACTAATGAAAAACTGTTTTTT
v_gene: TRBV11-2; d_gene: .; j_gene: TRBJ2-3; CDR3aa: CASSLGAYSSTDTQYF; CDR3nt: TGTGCCAGCAGCCTAGGGGCATACTCTAGCACAGATACGCAGTATTTT
v_gene: TRBV19; d_gene: TRBD1; j_gene: TRBJ2-5; CDR3aa: CASSITGGRETQYF; CDR3nt: TGTGCCAGTAGTATCACAGGGGGTCGAGAGACCCAGTACTTC
v_gene: TRBV10-3; d_gene: TRBD2; j_gene: TRBJ2-7; CDR3aa: CAARLAGSSSYEQYF; CDR3nt: TGTGCCGCAAGACTAGCGGGGTCGAGCTCCTACGAGCAGTACTTC
v_gene: TRBV10-2; d_gene: .; j_gene: TRBJ1-2; CDR3aa: CASSESGRMVGYTF; CDR3nt: TGCGCCAGCAGTGAGTCAGGCAGGATGGTTGGCTACACCTTC
v_gene: TRBV12-3/TRBV12-4; d_gene: TRBD2; j_gene: TRBJ2-5; CDR3aa: CASRGLQETQYF; CDR3nt: TGTGCCAGCAGGGGACTACAAGAGACCCAGTACTTC
v_gene: TRBV6-2/TRBV6-3; d_gene: TRBD1; j_gene: TRBJ2-3; CDR3aa: CASSYSMTGGGTDTQYF; CDR3nt: TGTGCCAGCAGTTACTCAATGACAGGGGGTGGAACAGATACGCAGTATTTT
v_gene: TRBV28; d_gene: .; j_gene: TRBJ1-2; CDR3aa: CAALGGIRYGYTF; CDR3nt: TGTGCCGCATTAGGAGGGATACGGTATGGCTACACCTTC
v_gene: TRBV6-6; d_gene: .; j_gene: TRBJ1-1; CDR3aa: CASSYRRENTEAFF; CDR3nt: TGTGCCAGCAGTTATAGGCGGGAAAACACTGAAGCTTTCTTT
v_gene: TRBV5-4; d_gene: .; j_gene: TRBJ1-2; CDR3aa: CASSLVVAEGYGYTF; CDR3nt: TGTGCCAGCAGCTTGGTGGTGGCCGAGGGCTATGGCTACACCTTC
v_gene: TRBV30; d_gene: .; j_gene: TRBJ1-1; CDR3aa: CARRDIMNTEAFF; CDR3nt: TGTGCCCGCCGGGACATCATGAACACTGAAGCTTTCTTT